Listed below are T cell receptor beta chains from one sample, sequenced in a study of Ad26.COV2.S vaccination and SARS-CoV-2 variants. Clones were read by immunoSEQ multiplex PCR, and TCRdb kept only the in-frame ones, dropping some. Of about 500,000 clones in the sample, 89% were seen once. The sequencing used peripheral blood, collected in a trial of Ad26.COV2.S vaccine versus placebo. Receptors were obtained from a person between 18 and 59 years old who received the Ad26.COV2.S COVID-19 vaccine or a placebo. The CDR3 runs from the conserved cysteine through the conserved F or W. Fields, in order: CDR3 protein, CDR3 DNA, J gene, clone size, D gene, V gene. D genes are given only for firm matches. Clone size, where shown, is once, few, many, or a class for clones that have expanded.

CDR3 protein: CATSGQGADTQYF
CDR3 DNA: TGTGCCACCAGTGGACAGGGGGCAGATACGCAGTATTTT
J gene: TRBJ2-3
clone size: .
D gene: TRBD1
V gene: TRBV24-1

CDR3 protein: CASSYSGPRLWEQYF
CDR3 DNA: TGTGCCAGCAGTTACTCGGGCCCACGGCTCTGGGAGCAGTACTTC
J gene: TRBJ2-7
clone size: .
D gene: .
V gene: TRBV6-6

CDR3 protein: CASRYVMNTEAFF
CDR3 DNA: TGTGCCAGCAGGTACGTCATGAACACTGAAGCTTTCTTT
J gene: TRBJ1-1
clone size: .
D gene: .
V gene: TRBV2

CDR3 protein: CASSLAGHSSGANVLTF
CDR3 DNA: TGCGCCAGCAGCTTGGCGGGACACAGCTCTGGGGCCAACGTCCTGACTTTC
J gene: TRBJ2-6
clone size: .
D gene: .
V gene: TRBV5-1

CDR3 protein: CASSGLGQGYSEQFF
CDR3 DNA: TGTGCCAGCAGTGGCCTGGGACAGGGTTACAGTGAGCAGTTCTTC
J gene: TRBJ2-1
clone size: .
D gene: TRBD1
V gene: TRBV6-6

CDR3 protein: CASRGEFDSTDTQYF
CDR3 DNA: TGTGCCAGCAGGGGCGAGTTTGACAGCACAGATACGCAGTATTTT
J gene: TRBJ2-3
clone size: .
D gene: .
V gene: TRBV5-6

CDR3 protein: CASSYGGSRQFF
CDR3 DNA: TGTGCCAGCAGTTACGGCGGTTCGAGGCAGTTCTTC
J gene: TRBJ2-1
clone size: .
D gene: .
V gene: TRBV27

CDR3 protein: CASSEGGGNPGTQYF
CDR3 DNA: TGTGCCAGCAGCGAAGGGGGCGGGAATCCCGGTACGCAGTATTTT
J gene: TRBJ2-3
clone size: .
D gene: .
V gene: TRBV6-1

CDR3 protein: CASSHDSASVPYEQYF
CDR3 DNA: TGTGCCAGCAGCCACGACTCGGCTAGCGTACCCTACGAGCAGTACTTC
J gene: TRBJ2-7
clone size: .
D gene: .
V gene: TRBV3-1/TRBV3-2

CDR3 protein: CASLTQGTYEQFF
CDR3 DNA: TGTGCCAGCCTGACTCAAGGGACCTATGAGCAGTTCTTC
J gene: TRBJ2-1
clone size: .
D gene: .
V gene: TRBV2

CDR3 protein: CASSPTSARNEQFF
CDR3 DNA: TGTGCCAGCAGCCCCACATCTGCGCGTAATGAGCAGTTCTTC
J gene: TRBJ2-1
clone size: .
D gene: .
V gene: TRBV7-3

CDR3 protein: CASSLTGIEAFF
CDR3 DNA: TGTGCCAGCAGCTTGACAGGGATTGAAGCTTTCTTT
J gene: TRBJ1-1
clone size: .
D gene: .
V gene: TRBV5-4

CDR3 protein: CASSALGLAGEYF
CDR3 DNA: TGTGCCAGCAGCGCGCTGGGTCTTGCTGGGGAGTACTTC
J gene: TRBJ2-7
clone size: .
D gene: .
V gene: TRBV21-1

CDR3 protein: CASSFGRYEQYF
CDR3 DNA: TGTGCCAGCAGCTTCGGCAGGTACGAGCAGTACTTC
J gene: TRBJ2-7
clone size: .
D gene: .
V gene: TRBV7-9

CDR3 protein: CASKGRSEAFF
CDR3 DNA: TGTGCCAGCAAAGGACGGTCTGAAGCTTTCTTT
J gene: TRBJ1-1
clone size: .
D gene: .
V gene: TRBV6-5

CDR3 protein: CASSLTTSGEQYF
CDR3 DNA: TGTGCCAGCAGTCTGACGACATCGGGCGAGCAGTACTTC
J gene: TRBJ2-7
clone size: .
D gene: .
V gene: TRBV12-3/TRBV12-4

CDR3 protein: CASRGETENTEAFF
CDR3 DNA: TGTGCCAGCCGCGGAGAGACGGAGAACACTGAAGCTTTCTTT
J gene: TRBJ1-1
clone size: .
D gene: .
V gene: TRBV6-5

CDR3 protein: CASSAKTSGDGLETQYF
CDR3 DNA: TGTGCCAGCAGCGCAAAGACTAGCGGGGACGGGTTGGAGACCCAGTACTTC
J gene: TRBJ2-5
clone size: few
D gene: TRBD2
V gene: TRBV7-6

CDR3 protein: CASRPRGAGTRGDTQYF
CDR3 DNA: TGTGCCAGCAGACCCCGTGGGGCAGGGACGCGCGGAGATACGCAGTATTTT
J gene: TRBJ2-3
clone size: once
D gene: .
V gene: TRBV28

CDR3 protein: CASSLIFPDTAPLHF
CDR3 DNA: TGTGCCAGCAGCTTAATTTTTCCGGACACGGCACCCCTCCACTTT
J gene: TRBJ1-6
clone size: .
D gene: .
V gene: TRBV11-2

CDR3 protein: CASRRTGVETQYF
CDR3 DNA: TGCGCCAGCAGAAGGACAGGGGTCGAGACCCAGTACTTC
J gene: TRBJ2-5
clone size: once
D gene: TRBD1
V gene: TRBV5-1

CDR3 protein: CASSLGDSSKQPQHF
CDR3 DNA: TGTGCCAGCAGCTTGGGGGACAGCTCTAAGCAGCCCCAGCATTTT
J gene: TRBJ1-5
clone size: .
D gene: TRBD1
V gene: TRBV5-8

CDR3 protein: CASSKVGPPGQNSPLHF
CDR3 DNA: TGTGCCAGCAGCAAAGTGGGTCCCCCGGGACAGAATTCACCCCTCCACTTT
J gene: TRBJ1-6
clone size: .
D gene: .
V gene: TRBV21-1

CDR3 protein: CASSPGLAGNYEQYF
CDR3 DNA: TGTGCCAGCTCACCGGGACTAGCGGGCAACTACGAGCAGTACTTC
J gene: TRBJ2-7
clone size: once
D gene: TRBD2
V gene: TRBV18

CDR3 protein: CASSFVFDEKLFF
CDR3 DNA: TGTGCCAGCAGTTTTGTCTTCGATGAAAAACTGTTTTTT
J gene: TRBJ1-4
clone size: .
D gene: .
V gene: TRBV12-3/TRBV12-4

CDR3 protein: CASSLRVGLAGGQDTQYF
CDR3 DNA: TGTGCCAGCAGCTTACGAGTGGGACTAGCGGGGGGGCAAGATACGCAGTATTTT
J gene: TRBJ2-3
clone size: .
D gene: TRBD2
V gene: TRBV7-2

CDR3 protein: CASNFGGAGYNEQFF
CDR3 DNA: TGTGCCAGCAATTTTGGGGGGGCAGGCTACAATGAGCAGTTCTTC
J gene: TRBJ2-1
clone size: few
D gene: .
V gene: TRBV27

CDR3 protein: CATSDLPFRVASYTF
CDR3 DNA: TGTGCCACCAGTGATTTGCCATTCCGGGTGGCAAGCTACACCTTC
J gene: TRBJ1-2
clone size: .
D gene: .
V gene: TRBV24-1

CDR3 protein: CASSPQGMGGYEQYF
CDR3 DNA: TGTGCCAGTAGCCCACAGGGGATGGGGGGCTACGAGCAGTACTTC
J gene: TRBJ2-7
clone size: .
D gene: .
V gene: TRBV19

CDR3 protein: CASSWDARGGYTF
CDR3 DNA: TGTGCCAGCAGTTGGGACGCCCGAGGTGGCTACACCTTC
J gene: TRBJ1-2
clone size: .
D gene: .
V gene: TRBV28

CDR3 protein: CASSPRTGGYGYTF
CDR3 DNA: TGTGCCAGCAGCCCCCGAACAGGGGGTTATGGCTACACCTTC
J gene: TRBJ1-2
clone size: .
D gene: TRBD1
V gene: TRBV7-9

CDR3 protein: CASSVQGAGGYTF
CDR3 DNA: TGTGCCAGTAGCGTACAGGGGGCTGGTGGCTACACCTTC
J gene: TRBJ1-2
clone size: .
D gene: TRBD1
V gene: TRBV19

CDR3 protein: CASSVSGSGQETQYF
CDR3 DNA: TGTGCCAGCAGCGTTAGCGGGAGCGGCCAAGAGACCCAGTACTTC
J gene: TRBJ2-5
clone size: .
D gene: TRBD2
V gene: TRBV7-6

CDR3 protein: CASSPSDRGGLIF
CDR3 DNA: TGTGCCAGCTCACCGTCTGATCGGGGGGGTTTAATCTTC
J gene: TRBJ2-1
clone size: .
D gene: TRBD2
V gene: TRBV18

CDR3 protein: CASSRVGGPYEQYF
CDR3 DNA: TGTGCCAGCAGCCGGGTGGGGGGGCCCTACGAGCAGTACTTC
J gene: TRBJ2-7
clone size: few
D gene: .
V gene: TRBV28

CDR3 protein: CASSKARLGISYEQYF
CDR3 DNA: TGTGCCAGCAGCAAAGCAAGACTAGGAATCTCCTACGAGCAGTACTTC
J gene: TRBJ2-7
clone size: .
D gene: .
V gene: TRBV21-1

CDR3 protein: CASNGRYSNQPQHF
CDR3 DNA: TGTGCCAGTAACGGACGGTATAGCAATCAGCCCCAGCATTTT
J gene: TRBJ1-5
clone size: .
D gene: .
V gene: TRBV2

CDR3 protein: CASSHALSNEQFF
CDR3 DNA: TGTGCCAGCAGCCACGCCCTGAGCAATGAGCAGTTCTTC
J gene: TRBJ2-1
clone size: .
D gene: .
V gene: TRBV4-2